Presented here are 20 T cell receptor beta chains from one specimen sequenced in a study of T-cell reconstitution after alpha-beta-depleted transplantation in children. As it was prepared, the TCRbeta library received unique molecular identifiers. TCRdb recomputed calls from the PCR reads with MiXCR, one row per CDR3 protein. The sample shows hundreds of thousands of distinct CDR3 sequences, 16% of them seen only once. The sample consisted of PBMCs from the stem cell graft donor, taken from the stem cell graft. Receptors were obtained from a human donor who donated a stem cell graft to a child with acute myeloid leukemia.

This clonotype was counted at least ten times. The genes are TRBV6-5 and TRBJ1-1; 8 nucleotides match TRBD1. The CDR3 contains 12 residues. J gave up 8 bases and V 7 bases, and 6 bases lay outside the gene matches. CDR1 is MNHEY, CDR2 SVGAGI, per germline. CDR3 coding DNA: TGTGCCAGCACCATAGGGACAGGCGAAGCTTTCTTT. Amino acid sequence: CASTIGTGEAFF.

V gene TRBV20-1 combines with J gene TRBJ2-2, with D possibly being TRBD1 (6 bases). Trimming removed 3 bases at V and 4 bases at J, with 12 bases between. The CDR3 sequence is 14 residues long. The germline V gene has CDR1 DFQATT and CDR2 SNEGSKA (reference sequence). The CDR3 DNA follows: TGCAGTGCTAGTTCTGGGGGCGGCACCGGGGAGCTGTTTTTT. Protein product: CSASSGGGTGELFF.

V gene TRBV20-1 combines with J gene TRBJ1-6; D is ambiguous. With 5 bases removed from V and 9 bases from J, the gap between germline ends came to 17 bases. The CDR3 is 14 amino acids. Germline CDR1 is DFQATT and CDR2 is SNEGSKA (reference sequence). CDR3 amino acids: CSAGTGPLVSPLHF. The CDR3 nucleotides read TGCAGTGCTGGAACCGGGCCCTTGGTTTCACCCCTCCACTTT.

The sample holds a few counts of this clonotype. This chain connects TRBV12-3 or TRBV12-4 to TRBJ1-2; D is perhaps TRBD1 (5 bases). V lost 3 bases and J lost 3, with 17 bases in between. The CDR3 has 16 amino acids. The CDR3 sequence: CASSFRSGNPHYGYTF. The CDR3 nucleotides are TGTGCCAGCAGTTTCCGCTCAGGGAACCCTCACTATGGCTACACCTTC.

This clonotype was counted a few times. The genes are TRBV7-8 and TRBJ2-7; tentative D call: TRBD2 (6 bases). This CDR3 comprises 17 residues. Trimming cost V 1 base and J 3 bases, with 19 bases left between them. Germline lookup yields CDR1 SGHVS and CDR2 FQNEAQ. CDR3 residues: CASSLEAGKGAFYEQYV. DNA for the CDR3: TGTGCCAGCAGCTTAGAGGCGGGGAAAGGTGCTTTCTACGAGCAGTACGTC.

The chain recombines TRBV29-1 with TRBJ2-3; perhaps TRBD2 as D (5 bases). CDR3 length: 11 amino acids. Trimming shortened V by 5 bases and J by 5 bases, and 8 bases separated the two germline ends. The germline CDR1 and CDR2 sequences are SQVTM and ANQGSEA. The CDR3, as DNA: TGCAGCGTTACGGGGTTAGATACGCAGTATTTT. It codes for CSVTGLDTQYF.

This clonotype was seen ten or more times. This chain links TRBV12-3 or TRBV12-4 with TRBJ1-6; D not resolved. This CDR3 has 14 amino acids. V was trimmed by 2 bases and J by 10 bases, leaving 12 bases between them. Here the CDR3 DNA reads TGTGCCAGCAGTTTAACGGTTTTGGGATCACCCCTCCACTTT. The encoded protein is CASSLTVLGSPLHF.

This clonotype was found a few times. The CDR3 bases are TGCGCCAGCAGCCAAGACCGGGGGCCAAGCAATCAGCCCCAGCATTTT. This encodes CASSQDRGPSNQPQHF. The chain couples TRBV4-3 to TRBJ1-5; a possible D gene is TRBD1 (6 bases). Trimming shortened V by 0 bases and J by 1 base, and 10 bases separated the two germline ends. Germline assignment: CDR1 LGHNA and CDR2 YSLEER. There are 16 residues in the CDR3.

This clonotype came up a few times. V and J are TRBV24-1 and TRBJ2-3; the D gene is possibly TRBD2 (6 bases). Germline V gene lookup returns CDR1 KGHDR and CDR2 SFDVKD. V lost 4 bases to trimming and J lost 3 bases, with 10 bases between them. The CDR3 spans 14 residues. The CDR3 protein is CATSDPGTTDTQYF. In DNA form, the CDR3 reads TGTGCCACCAGTGACCCCGGGACTACAGATACGCAGTATTTT.

This clonotype has ten or more counts. The chain combines TRBV6-1 with TRBJ1-1; D is unresolved. The CDR3 has 13 residues. V lost 6 bases and J lost 2, with 10 bases in between. Germline CDR1 is MNHNS and CDR2 is SASEGT. CDR3 bases: TGTGCCAGCAGGCAAGCGGGAAACACTGAAGCTTTCTTT. Translating gives CASRQAGNTEAFF.

Many counts were recorded for this clonotype. V and J are TRBV12-3 or TRBV12-4 and TRBJ1-1, with unresolved D. Trimming took off 3 bases at V and 3 bases at J, with 5 bases between the two ends. The CDR3 is 12 amino acids. Written as DNA, the CDR3 is TGTGCCAGCAGTTTTCTGGACACTGAAGCTTTCTTT. Its translation is CASSFLDTEAFF.

The table lists this clonotype with many counts. The chain recombines TRBV29-1 with TRBJ2-1; D is possibly TRBD1 or TRBD2 (5 bases each). Germline V lookup: CDR1 SQVTM, CDR2 ANQGSEA. V was cut by 3 bases and J by 9 bases, with 21 bases left in between. The CDR3 has 15 residues. CDR3 amino acids: CSVELQGTLRFEQFF. In nucleotides, the CDR3 is TGCAGCGTTGAGTTACAAGGGACCCTCAGGTTTGAGCAGTTCTTC.

This clonotype came up a few times. V usage is TRBV7-2 and J usage is TRBJ2-5, with 7 nucleotides matching TRBD1. V was clipped by 2 bases and J by 4 bases; unmatched bases: 4. Germline V CDR1 and CDR2: SGHTA, FQGNSA. This CDR3 is 14 amino acids long. CDR3 amino acids: CASSLIGTVETQYF. CDR3 coding DNA: TGTGCCAGCAGCTTAATAGGGACAGTAGAGACCCAGTACTTC.

A few counts support this clonotype. The chain uses TRBV20-1 and TRBJ2-3; 8 nucleotides match TRBD2. The CDR3 contains 14 residues. Germline V gene data show CDR1 as DFQATT and CDR2 as SNEGSKA (reference sequence). Unmatched junction bases numbered 8, after V lost 3 bases and J lost 6 bases. The CDR3 sequence is CSASPGGALDTQYF. In DNA, the CDR3 is TGCAGTGCTAGTCCGGGGGGGGCCCTTGATACGCAGTATTTT.

This clonotype was seen at least ten times. DNA for the CDR3: TGTGCCAGCAGCAATTGGAACCACAACAGGCTGCAGTACGTC. This translates into CASSNWNHNRLQYV. The chain is built from TRBV21-1 and TRBJ2-7; the DNA was not used to check the table's D call, TRBD1. TRBV21-1 is classified as a pseudogene. The CDR3 loop spans 14 amino acids.

This clonotype has a count of ten or more. The chain couples TRBV6-4 to TRBJ1-4; TRBD1 might be the D (6 bases). The CDR3 loop spans 15 amino acids. V was shortened by 0 bases and J by 6 bases, with 11 bases between the two germline ends. CDR1 is MRHNA and CDR2 is SNTAGT in the germline V gene. CDR3 residues: CASSDSGGTHEKLFF. CDR3 nucleotides: TGTGCCAGCAGTGACTCGGGGGGGACACATGAAAAACTGTTTTTT.

This clonotype was seen repeatedly, ten times or more. The chain is built from TRBV5-1 and TRBJ1-2; no reliable D call. CDR3 length: 13 amino acids. The germline V and J ends were trimmed by 0 bases and 5 bases, with 8 bases remaining between them. Germline CDR1 is SGHRS and CDR2 is YFSETQ. DNA for the CDR3: TGCGCCAGCAGCTTGGACAGCGTTTATGGCTACACCTTC. Protein sequence: CASSLDSVYGYTF.

The chain links TRBV7-9 to TRBJ2-5, with a weak D call TRBD2 (6 bases). V was shortened by 7 bases and J by 5 bases, with 17 bases between the two germline ends. The CDR3 is 14 amino acids. CDR1 and CDR2 (germline): SEHNR, FQNEAQ (reference sequence). The CDR3 DNA reads as TGTGCCAGCACTCACGGCGGGGAGGTGGAGACCCAGTACTTC. It yields the protein CASTHGGEVETQYF.

V usage is TRBV13 and J usage is TRBJ2-1, with a tentative D call TRBD2 (7 bases). Germline CDR1 PRHDT, CDR2 FYEKMQ (reference sequence). The V gene lost 6 bases and the J gene lost 6 bases, with 15 bases spanning the gap. The CDR3 runs 14 residues. The chain's CDR3 is CASRMAGAGNEQFF. CDR3 DNA sequence: TGTGCCAGCAGGATGGCGGGGGCGGGCAATGAGCAGTTCTTC. The full variable domain, in which reference TRBV13 and TRBJ2-1 provide the parts outside the CDR3, is AAGVIQSPRHLIKEKRETATLKCYPIPRHDTVYWYQQGPGQDPQFLISFYEKMQSDKGSIPDRFSAQQFSDYHSELNMSSLELGDSALYFCASRMAGAGNEQFFGPGTRLTVL.

This clonotype was counted at least ten times. V and J are TRBV4-3 and TRBJ2-1; D is ambiguous. Germline CDR1 LGHNA, CDR2 YSLEER. Trimming cost V 1 base and J 7 bases, with 17 bases left between them. The CDR3 contains 16 residues. CDR3 residues: CASSQVTLRVGNEQFF. CDR3 nucleotide sequence: TGCGCCAGCAGCCAAGTAACACTAAGGGTTGGGAATGAGCAGTTCTTC.